The present TCR beta chain was sequenced within a study of blood T cell repertoires in COVID-19. In the study overall: The United States, Italy and Spain were the sources of the acute and convalescent COVID-19 samples. PBMCs, B-cell-depleted T cells, or T cells were the source of the cDNA or gDNA that made up the material.

As processed by the authors: Reference gene primers were amplified, and this amplification served to estimate nucleated cell counts. Method: immunoSEQ multiplex PCR; TCRdb's copy keeps in-frame clones and lacks some. The V and J calls and clone size come from that table; D and trimming were worked out from the DNA. Among 110,000 to 150,000 clones listed, about 80% were seen once. In germline, CDR1 is LNHDA, CDR2 SQIVND (reference sequence). The V end lost 6 bases, the J end lost 5 bases, and 16 bases lay between the germline ends. This CDR3 has 14 residues. Sequencing used peripheral blood. The chain joins TRBV19 to TRBJ2-5; a possible D gene is TRBD2 (5 bases). The origin of this receptor is a man in his 70s who had recovered from COVID-19. CDR3 coding DNA: TGTGCCAGTAGCCCTTCGAGGGCTGGCGAGACCCAGTACTTC. Amino acids: CASSPSRAGETQYF.